Shown below are 8 T cell receptor beta chains from a single sample sequenced in a study of blood T cells in healthy people across ages. Next came a second PCR, run for about 7 to 12 cycles, which used a sample-barcoded 5' primer along with a J-beta primer mix. In TCRdb, the 5' RACE reads were re-called with MiXCR into one record per CDR3 protein. The sample carries 800,000 or so distinct CDR3 sequences, more than 20% recorded once. These data were also filed under a second study, of T cells of mothers and their children.

Sequencing was done on a sample of blood. Receptor source: a boy aged 10-17 years in good health.

This clonotype was recorded a few times. The chain is built from TRBV28 and TRBJ1-1; 7 bases match TRBD1. Trimming at V came to 11 bases and at J to 1 base, leaving 4 bases not matched to a gene. Germline V gene data show CDR1 as MDHEN and CDR2 as SYDVKM. The CDR3 consists of 12 residues. CDR3 sequence: CAVRQGNTEAFF. The DNA for the CDR3 is TGTGCCGTGCGACAGGGGAACACTGAAGCTTTCTTT.

The chain has TRBV12-3 or TRBV12-4 and TRBJ2-1, with 10 bases identical to TRBD1. The V gene end was trimmed by 2 bases and the J gene end by 9 bases; junction bases not matched to a gene: 22. The length of the CDR3 is 20 residues. The CDR3 region has the DNA TGTGCCAGCAGTTTACCTCGAGAACGTTCGGACAGGGGGGAACATGGTGAGCAGTTCTTC. This translates into CASSLPRERSDRGEHGEQFF.

The chain recombines TRBV7-2 with TRBJ2-1; D possibly corresponds to TRBD1 (6 bases). Germline loops: CDR1 SGHTA, CDR2 FQGNSA. Trimming shortened V by 1 base and J by 0 bases, and 13 bases separated the two germline ends. The CDR3 sequence is 17 residues long. CDR3 nucleotides: TGTGCCAGCAGCTTAGTGGGATCCAGGGGCTCCTACAATGAGCAGTTCTTC. Its protein is CASSLVGSRGSYNEQFF. The variable domain in full, completed from reference TRBV7-2 and TRBJ2-1, reads GAGVSQSPSNKVTEKGKDVELRCDPISGHTALYWYRQSLGQGLEFLIYFQGNSAPDKSGLPSDRFSAERTGGSVSTLTIQRTQQEDSAVYLCASSLVGSRGSYNEQFFGPGTRLTVL.

This chain connects TRBV20-1 to TRBJ2-5; 9 bases fit TRBD1. V lost 1 base and J lost 5; bases outside the gene matches: 8. The germline V gene has CDR1 DFQATT and CDR2 SNEGSKA (reference sequence). This CDR3 spans 15 amino acids. CDR3 sequence: CSARARTGVSETQYF. The CDR3 DNA reads as TGCAGTGCTAGAGCAAGGACAGGGGTATCGGAGACCCAGTACTTC.

This sequence joins TRBV3-1 and TRBJ1-2, with D possibly TRBD1 on 5 matching bases. The germline V and J ends were trimmed by 0 bases and 8 bases, with 13 bases remaining between them. The CDR3 sequence is 14 residues long. Per the germline V gene, CDR1 is LGHDT and CDR2 is YNNKEL (reference sequence). The CDR3 reads CASSQDFGAGGYTF. Written as DNA, the CDR3 is TGTGCCAGCAGCCAAGACTTCGGGGCGGGAGGCTACACCTTC.

The CDR3 sequence: CASSPGQGGIETQYF. CDR3 DNA sequence: TGTGCCAGCAGCCCGGGACAGGGGGGTATCGAGACCCAGTACTTC. J is TRBJ2-5 and V is TRBV12-3 or TRBV12-4; 11 positions match TRBD1. The CDR3 extends over 15 amino acids. V shed 6 bases and J 5 bases; nucleotides not matched to a gene: 8.

Only a few counts were recorded for this clonotype. The chain is built from TRBV4-3 and TRBJ1-6; D perhaps matches TRBD1 (5 bases). V was shortened by 0 bases and J by 0 bases, with 6 bases between the two germline ends. The CDR3 spans 16 residues. CDR1 and CDR2 from the germline V gene are LGHNA and YSLEER. The CDR3 is CASSQDRVSYNSPLHF. CDR3 bases: TGCGCCAGCAGCCAAGACAGGGTCTCCTATAATTCACCCCTCCACTTT.

This clonotype was seen more than once but under ten times. The genes are TRBV18 and TRBJ2-3, with 13 positions matching TRBD2. With V trimmed by 4 bases and J by 5 bases, 12 bases remained unmatched. Per the germline V gene, CDR1 is KGHSH and CDR2 is LQKENI. The CDR3 runs 18 residues. The CDR3 nucleotides read TGTGCCAGCTCACACGGACTAGCGGGGGCCATTCTTGGAGATACGCAGTATTTT. It translates to CASSHGLAGAILGDTQYF.